This passage covers 25 T cell receptor beta chains from one sample sequenced in a study of cytomegalovirus exposure and HLA in healthy donors. Using immunoSEQ multiplex PCR, the repertoire was profiled, and TCRdb retains in-frame clones only, with some absent. In the table there are fewer than 200,000 clones, 86% of which are singletons. The sequencing input was PBMCs. The receptor source for this set is a man in his late teens or twenties in good health and CMV-seropositive.

This clone was counted a few times. The chain employs TRBV7-3 and TRBJ2-3; TRBD2 is a possible D gene (6 bases). The CDR3 runs 14 residues. CDR1 is SGHTA, CDR2 FQGTGA, per germline. V was cut by 5 bases and J by 4 bases, with 13 bases left in between. Written as DNA, the CDR3 is TGTGCCAGCAGCCGGGCGGGGAGCCCAGATACGCAGTATTTT. It encodes CASSRAGSPDTQYF.

This clone came up once. J is TRBJ2-1 and V is TRBV27; 9 positions agree with TRBD2. The CDR3 is 16 amino acids. Germline V lookup: CDR1 MNHEY, CDR2 SMNVEV (reference sequence). J lost 4 bases, V lost 6 bases, and 10 bases had no gene match. This CDR3 is CASRGLAGVGYNEQFF. CDR3 nucleotide sequence: TGTGCCAGCAGGGGATTAGCGGGAGTGGGTTACAATGAGCAGTTCTTC.

This sequence joins TRBV4-2 and TRBJ1-1, with D unresolved. The V and J ends lost 2 bases and 7 bases respectively, with 11 bases between them. Germline V CDR1 and CDR2: LGHNA, YNFKEQ. This CDR3 is built from 13 residues. This CDR3 reads CASSQSLQDEAFF. For the CDR3, the DNA is TGTGCCAGCAGCCAATCCCTCCAGGATGAAGCTTTCTTT.

The chain is built from TRBV28 and TRBJ2-2; a possible D gene is TRBD2 (6 bases). V lost 5 bases to trimming and J lost 3 bases, with 19 bases between them. The CDR3 length is 17 residues. Per the germline V gene, CDR1 is MDHEN and CDR2 is SYDVKM. This chain's CDR3 is CASSGVGRDQDTGELFF. As DNA, the CDR3 is TGTGCCAGCAGTGGAGTGGGGCGGGATCAGGACACCGGGGAGCTGTTTTTT.

V is TRBV7-2 and J is TRBJ2-3; TRBD2 matches at 10 bases. This CDR3 region has 16 residues. The germline gives CDR1 SGHTA, CDR2 FQGNSA. Unmatched junction bases numbered 7, after V lost 3 bases and J lost 4 bases. This chain's CDR3 is CASSLMASGSSDTQYF. The CDR3 nucleotides read TGTGCCAGCAGCTTGATGGCTAGCGGGAGCTCAGATACGCAGTATTTT. The complete variable domain, with remaining parts taken from reference TRBV7-2 and TRBJ2-3, reads GAGVSQSPSNKVTEKGKDVELRCDPISGHTALYWYRQSLGQGLEFLIYFQGNSAPDKSGLPSDRFSAERTGGSVSTLTIQRTQQEDSAVYLCASSLMASGSSDTQYFGPGTRLTVL.

The V call is TRBV9, the J call TRBJ1-1; weak D call: TRBD1 (5 bases). The CDR3 length is 16 residues. The V and J ends lost 0 bases and 5 bases respectively, with 17 bases between them. Germline values: CDR1 SGDLS, CDR2 YYNGEE. The CDR3 DNA follows: TGTGCCAGCAGCGTAGGGGGGGGAGGCCTGAGGACTGAAGCTTTCTTT. This translates into CASSVGGGGLRTEAFF. Drawing the rest from reference TRBV9 and TRBJ1-1, the complete variable domain is DSGVTQTPKHLITATGQRVTLRCSPRSGDLSVYWYQQSLDQGLQFLIQYYNGEERAKGNILERFSAQQFPDLHSELNLSSLELGDSALYFCASSVGGGGLRTEAFFGQGTRLTVV.

This clone was seen once. The chain couples TRBV7-8 to TRBJ2-7, with a weak D call TRBD1 (6 bases). Germline values: CDR1 SGHVS, CDR2 FQNEAQ. V dropped 5 bases and J dropped 9 bases, with 17 bases sitting between them. The CDR3 extends over 13 amino acids. CDR3 sequence (DNA): TGTGCCAGCAGCCCAGGACAGTCTATTGGGCAGTACTTC. Translation gives CASSPGQSIGQYF.

This chain connects TRBV9 to TRBJ2-1; 13 bases align to TRBD2. CDR1 is SGDLS, CDR2 YYNGEE, per germline. The CDR3 is made up of 15 amino acids. The V segment lost 6 bases and the J segment 8 bases; nucleotides outside the gene matches: 8. In DNA form, the CDR3 reads TGTGCCAGCACCCGGACTAGCGGGGGCCTAGATGAGCAGTTCTTC. This encodes CASTRTSGGLDEQFF.

This chain links TRBV6-5 with TRBJ2-1; TRBD1 matches 7 bases. Germline values: CDR1 MNHEY, CDR2 SVGAGI. After removal of 4 bases from V and 7 bases from J, the junction contained 10 bases not matched to a gene. The length of the CDR3 is 15 residues. CDR3 region: CASSLNRDRVNEQFF. The CDR3 coding sequence is TGTGCCAGCAGTTTGAACCGGGACAGAGTAAATGAGCAGTTCTTC.

This clone was seen a single time. The rearrangement joins TRBV10-2 to TRBJ1-2; a possible D gene is TRBD1 (5 bases). In germline, CDR1 is WSHSY, CDR2 SAAADI. The CDR3 loop spans 13 amino acids. V gave up 4 bases and J gave up 1 base, with 7 bases separating them. CDR3 residues: CASSARGNYGYTF. As DNA, the CDR3 is TGCGCCAGCAGTGCTAGGGGTAACTATGGCTACACCTTC.

This clone was found a few times. V and J are TRBV6-1 and TRBJ2-4; no reliable D call. V was shortened by 2 bases and J by 0 bases, with 8 bases between the two germline ends. Per the germline V gene, CDR1 is MNHNS and CDR2 is SASEGT. The CDR3 is made up of 15 amino acids. In DNA form, the CDR3 reads TGTGCCAGCAGTGAACAGGCTCTAGCCAAAAACATTCAGTACTTC. Translated: CASSEQALAKNIQYF.

The genes are TRBV5-4 and TRBJ1-2, with D possibly being TRBD1 (5 bases). Trimming took off 0 bases at V and 5 bases at J, with 17 bases between the two ends. The CDR3 length is 16 residues. Germline-derived CDR1 and CDR2 are SGHNT and YYREEE (reference sequence). CDR3 sequence (DNA): TGTGCCAGCAGCTTGGGGGCGGGGACGGGGGAGTATGGCTACACCTTC. Encoded protein: CASSLGAGTGEYGYTF.

The chain recombines TRBV5-1 with TRBJ1-5; possible D gene TRBD1, 5 bases. The germline V and J ends were trimmed by 0 bases and 6 bases, with 13 bases remaining between them. Germline V gene data show CDR1 as SGHRS and CDR2 as YFSETQ. The CDR3 consists of 15 residues. The CDR3 nucleotides are TGCGCCAGCAGCTTGGCAGGGCAGGGCACTCAGCCCCAGCATTTT. It yields the protein CASSLAGQGTQPQHF.

V and J are TRBV6-5 and TRBJ1-1; no clear D. There are 11 residues in the CDR3. Germline V CDR1 and CDR2: MNHEY, SVGAGI. V lost 8 bases and J 1 base, leaving 5 bases between the germline ends. CDR3 nucleotide sequence: TGTGCCAGCCGAGGGAACACTGAAGCTTTCTTT. Protein: CASRGNTEAFF.

Only one count was recorded for this clone. V usage is TRBV4-2 and J usage is TRBJ1-5; 9 bases are shared with TRBD1. The V gene's germline CDR1 is LGHNA and CDR2 YNFKEQ. The CDR3 spans 14 residues. V trimming: 4 bases; J trimming: 4 bases; junction bases outside the gene matches: 2. The CDR3 protein is CASSLTGGNQPQHF. The CDR3 nucleotides are TGTGCCAGCAGCCTGACAGGGGGAAATCAGCCCCAGCATTTT.

The rearrangement links TRBV11-2 to TRBJ2-1; D is unresolved. Germline values: CDR1 SGHAT, CDR2 FQNNGV. The V end was cut by 2 bases, the J end by 8 bases, with 4 bases between. The CDR3 length is 11 residues. Written as DNA, the CDR3 is TGTGCCAGCAGCTTAAAGCATGAGCAGTTCTTC. Its translation: CASSLKHEQFF.

The chain recombines TRBV5-4 with TRBJ2-7; 8 bases map to TRBD2. With V trimmed by 2 bases and J by 2 bases, 3 bases remained unmatched. In germline, CDR1 is SGHNT, CDR2 YYREEE (reference sequence). The CDR3 spans 14 residues. CDR3: CASSFRGGTYEQYF. In DNA form, the CDR3 reads TGTGCCAGCAGCTTCCGGGGGGGTACCTACGAGCAGTACTTC.

J is TRBJ2-1 and V is TRBV5-3; D gene ambiguous. TRBV5-3 is sorted into the ORF group, with uncertain function. V was cut by 4 bases and J by 9 bases, with 8 bases left in between. This CDR3 comprises 11 residues. DNA for the CDR3: TGTGCCAGAAGCCCTAATGTTGAGCAGTTCTTC. Translation: CARSPNVEQFF.

The chain has TRBV2 and TRBJ2-3; TRBD1 matches at 10 bases. CDR3 size: 16 residues. Trimming took 6 bases from V and 2 from J; bases not matched to a gene: 8. Germline-derived CDR1 and CDR2 are SNHLY and FYNNEI. CDR3 sequence (DNA): TGTGCCAGCAGCGAGGACAGGGGGGACCTCACAGATACGCAGTATTTT. Amino acids: CASSEDRGDLTDTQYF.

The chain combines TRBV4-1 with TRBJ1-5, with D perhaps TRBD1 (5 bases). V lost 4 bases to trimming and J lost 0 bases, with 19 bases between them. CDR3 length: 18 amino acids. The germline gives CDR1 MGHRA, CDR2 YSYEKL. CDR3 sequence (DNA): TGCGCCAGCAGCCCAAGTGCGGGGACTTATTATAGCAATCAGCCCCAGCATTTT. Translation gives CASSPSAGTYYSNQPQHF.

This clone has only one observation. This chain uses TRBV5-4 with TRBJ2-3; perhaps TRBD2 as D (6 bases). Trimming cost V 3 bases and J 8 bases, with 13 bases left between them. The germline V gene encodes CDR1 SGHNT and CDR2 YYREEE (reference sequence). The length of the CDR3 is 13 residues. This chain's CDR3 is CASSYETAGTQYF. The CDR3 DNA reads as TGTGCCAGCAGCTACGAGACAGCGGGTACGCAGTATTTT.

V is TRBV9 and J is TRBJ1-3; D uncertain. The germline V and J ends were trimmed by 3 bases and 0 bases, with 7 bases remaining between them. The germline CDR1 and CDR2 sequences are SGDLS and YYNGEE. The CDR3 covers 14 residues. The DNA of the CDR3 is TGTGCCAGCAGCGCGTCCTACTCTGGAAACACCATATATTTT. It translates to CASSASYSGNTIYF.

The V and J genes are TRBV7-8 and TRBJ1-5; 10 nucleotides agree with TRBD1. The ends lost 5 bases at V and 1 base at J; junction bases unmatched: 5. This CDR3 comprises 16 residues. CDR1 is SGHVS, CDR2 FQNEAQ, per germline. The CDR3 spells CASSPRTGGSNQPQHF. In DNA form, the CDR3 reads TGTGCCAGCAGCCCACGGACAGGGGGAAGCAATCAGCCCCAGCATTTT.

The V and J genes are TRBV4-1 and TRBJ2-5; perhaps TRBD1 as D (6 bases). The V gene lost 4 bases and the J gene lost 4 bases, with 19 bases spanning the gap. CDR1 is MGHRA and CDR2 is YSYEKL in the germline V gene. This CDR3 comprises 16 residues. The CDR3 DNA sequence: TGCGCCAGCAGCCCCAGGGGTGTGGGAGCGAGAGAGACCCAGTACTTC. It codes for CASSPRGVGARETQYF.

The CDR3 protein is CAIRGQMNTEAFF. The CDR3 DNA follows: TGTGCCATCCGGGGACAGATGAACACTGAAGCTTTCTTT. The chain carries TRBV10-3 and TRBJ1-1, with 7 bases fitting TRBD1. Unmatched junction bases numbered 3, after V lost 8 bases and J lost 0 bases. The CDR3 has 13 residues. Germline values: CDR1 ENHRY, CDR2 SYGVKD.